This entry lists 28 T cell receptor beta chains sequenced from one sample in a study of identical twins. TCRdb passed the 5' RACE reads through MiXCR, listing each CDR3 protein once. The sample holds fewer than 900,000 distinct CDR3 sequences; roughly 18% are singletons and the top ten take roughly 14%. Separately, the same data were catalogued under a study of T cells expressing NK-cell markers.

The sequencing sample was made of PBMCs. These receptors were collected from a woman under 30 in good health.

This clonotype was counted a few times. The gene calls are TRBV29-1 and TRBJ2-3; D gene unclear. V was cut by 4 bases and J by 1 base, with 12 bases left in between. This CDR3 is 14 amino acids long. Germline V lookup: CDR1 SQVTM, CDR2 ANQGSEA. CDR3 in amino acids: CSVVWRFGTDTQYF. The DNA of the CDR3 is TGCAGCGTTGTTTGGCGGTTTGGCACAGATACGCAGTATTTT.

The chain is built from TRBV7-9 and TRBJ2-7, with 7 positions matching TRBD2. V dropped 6 bases and J dropped 5; count of bases not matched to a gene: 10. Germline V gives CDR1 SEHNR, CDR2 FQNEAQ (reference sequence). CDR3 size: 14 residues. The CDR3 region has the DNA TGTGCCAGCAGTTCGACGGGGGGATTCCACGAGCAGTACTTC. It encodes CASSSTGGFHEQYF.

CDR3 sequence: CSASTSNYNEQFF. The CDR3 nucleotides read TGCAGTGCTAGCACTAGCAACTACAATGAGCAGTTCTTC. V usage is TRBV20-1 and J usage is TRBJ2-1; D might be TRBD2 (6 bases). The germline CDR1 and CDR2 sequences are DFQATT and SNEGSKA (reference sequence). The CDR3 contains 13 residues. V gave up 3 bases and J gave up 3 bases, with 9 bases separating them.

This clonotype was picked up a small number of times. This chain joins TRBV5-5 and TRBJ1-3, with D possibly being TRBD1 (6 bases). V lost 4 bases and J lost 4, with 15 bases in between. The CDR3 length is 15 residues. Germline V gene sequence: CDR1 SGHKS, CDR2 YYEKEE (reference sequence). The CDR3 DNA reads as TGTGCCAGCAGCCCCGACGGGGGGCAGGGAAACACCATATATTTT. This translates into CASSPDGGQGNTIYF.

This clonotype was detected a few times. V gene TRBV5-1 combines with J gene TRBJ2-4; D not resolved. CDR3 size: 13 residues. V was pared by 0 bases and J by 8 bases, with 9 bases between. The V gene's germline CDR1 is SGHRS and CDR2 YFSETQ. CDR3 nucleotide sequence: TGCGCCAGCAGCTTGGCCATAAGTGACATTCAGTACTTC. This sequence encodes CASSLAISDIQYF.

The J gene is TRBJ1-2, the V gene TRBV5-1; a possible D gene is TRBD1 (5 bases). CDR1 is SGHRS, CDR2 YFSETQ, per germline. V was shortened by 4 bases and J by 4 bases, with 11 bases between the two germline ends. The CDR3 is 13 amino acids. The CDR3 spells CASSPDSGYGYTF. CDR3 coding DNA: TGCGCCAGCAGCCCTGACAGCGGCTATGGCTACACCTTC.

This clonotype has just one count. A junction boundary mismatches the germline segment, possibly from a read error. The chain combines TRBV12-3 or TRBV12-4 with TRBJ2-7, with 7 nucleotides matching TRBD2. The CDR3 totals 18 residues. CDR3 DNA: TGTGCCATCAGTTTAAGCGGGGAAGGGAAGAAGGGTTACTACGAGCAGTACTTC. This translates into CAISLSGEGKKGYYEQYF.

This clonotype was recorded a few times. This chain links TRBV7-7 with TRBJ2-1; 9 nucleotides align to TRBD2. The germline gives CDR1 SSHAT, CDR2 FNYEAQ (reference sequence). V trimming: 1 base; J trimming: 5 bases; junction bases outside the gene matches: 3. The CDR3 sequence is 15 residues long. The CDR3 is CASSLGPSGNNEQFF. CDR3 nucleotide sequence: TGTGCCAGCAGCTTAGGCCCTAGCGGGAACAATGAGCAGTTCTTC.

The table lists this clonotype with a few counts. The chain links TRBV20-1 to TRBJ2-7, with D possibly being TRBD2 (6 bases). There are 14 residues in the CDR3. The V gene's germline CDR1 is DFQATT and CDR2 SNEGSKA (reference sequence). V was shortened by 6 bases and J by 2 bases, with 17 bases between the two germline ends. DNA for the CDR3: TGCAGTGCCCGACTAGGCGGGGCCACCTACGAGCAGTACTTC. Residues: CSARLGGATYEQYF.

CDR3 sequence: CASSHRSSRGSYEQYF. The CDR3 nucleotides read TGTGCCAGCAGTCACCGTAGCTCCCGGGGGTCCTACGAGCAGTACTTC. The chain combines TRBV12-3 or TRBV12-4 with TRBJ2-7, with D perhaps matching TRBD2 (6 bases). Trimming removed 5 bases from V and 1 base from J, with 18 bases in between. The CDR3 totals 16 residues.

There are a few counts of this clonotype. V gene TRBV7-9 combines with J gene TRBJ2-5, with D possibly TRBD1 on 6 matching bases. The V gene lost 4 bases and the J gene lost 4 bases, with 13 bases spanning the gap. The CDR3 contains 14 residues. Germline CDR1 SEHNR, CDR2 FQNEAQ (reference sequence). CDR3 sequence (DNA): TGTGCCAGCAGCTCTATAGGGGGTACAGAGACCCAGTACTTC. It is translated as CASSSIGGTETQYF.

This chain joins TRBV9 and TRBJ2-2; D call uncertain. The CDR3 is 16 residues long. Germline assignment: CDR1 SGDLS and CDR2 YYNGEE. Trimming cost V 0 bases and J 5 bases, with 14 bases left between them. CDR3 in amino acids: CASSVEILPETGELFF. Here the CDR3 DNA reads TGTGCCAGCAGCGTAGAGATACTGCCTGAGACCGGGGAGCTGTTTTTT. Using reference TRBV9 and TRBJ2-2 for the parts outside the CDR3, the full variable domain is DSGVTQTPKHLITATGQRVTLRCSPRSGDLSVYWYQQSLDQGLQFLIQYYNGEERAKGNILERFSAQQFPDLHSELNLSSLELGDSALYFCASSVEILPETGELFFGEGSRLTVL.

This clonotype was found a few times. The chain uses TRBV5-1 and TRBJ2-1; 7 nucleotides agree with TRBD1. V shed 7 bases, J shed 4 bases, and the junction held 14 bases outside the gene matches. CDR3 length equals 16 residues. Germline CDR1 and CDR2: SGHRS and YFSETQ. The DNA of the CDR3 is TGCGCCAGCCTTCTGACACCGGGACAGCCTTACAATGAGCAGTTCTTC. It codes for CASLLTPGQPYNEQFF.

In this sample, this clonotype turned up many times. V gene TRBV12-3 or TRBV12-4 combines with J gene TRBJ1-4, with 7 bases lining up with TRBD1. This CDR3 has 14 amino acids. V gave up 8 bases and J gave up 5 bases; unmatched junction bases: 8. The chain's CDR3 is CASRVGQTNEKLFF. As DNA, the CDR3 is TGTGCCAGCCGAGTGGGACAGACAAATGAAAAACTGTTTTTT.

This clonotype has a count of ten or more. This chain uses TRBV10-3 with TRBJ2-1; 7 bases map to TRBD1. The CDR3 consists of 11 residues. Germline V gene sequence: CDR1 ENHRY, CDR2 SYGVKD. Trimming at V came to 6 bases and at J to 10 bases, leaving 3 bases not matched to a gene. CDR3 residues: CAIRRGQEQFF. In DNA form, the CDR3 reads TGTGCCATCAGGAGGGGACAGGAGCAGTTCTTC.

The rearrangement uses TRBV3-1 and TRBJ2-7; D remains unclear. V was shortened by 3 bases and J by 3 bases, with 6 bases between the two germline ends. This CDR3 has 12 residues. Per germline, CDR1 LGHDT and CDR2 YNNKEL (reference sequence). The CDR3 sequence: CASSHRNYEQYF. The CDR3, as DNA: TGTGCCAGCAGCCACAGAAACTACGAGCAGTACTTC.

The chain links TRBV15 to TRBJ2-7, with D perhaps assigned TRBD1 or TRBD2 (5 bases each). In germline, CDR1 is LNHNV, CDR2 YYDKDF (reference sequence). The length of the CDR3 is 15 residues. The V end lost 1 base, the J end lost 3 bases, and 13 bases lay between the germline ends. The CDR3: CATSRGSGTDYEQYF. The CDR3 nucleotides are TGTGCCACCAGCAGAGGATCAGGGACGGACTACGAGCAGTACTTC.

The chain uses TRBV29-1 and TRBJ1-1, with D perhaps TRBD1 (5 bases). V gave up 3 bases and J gave up 1 base, with 12 bases separating them. Germline assignment: CDR1 SQVTM and CDR2 ANQGSEA. This CDR3 spans 14 amino acids. This chain's CDR3 is CSVERRQGNTEAFF. CDR3 bases: TGCAGCGTTGAGCGCCGGCAGGGGAACACTGAAGCTTTCTTT.

A few counts support this clonotype. The gene calls are TRBV12-3 or TRBV12-4 and TRBJ1-1; 7 bases are shared with TRBD1. The ends lost 8 bases at V and 0 bases at J; junction bases unmatched: 3. This CDR3 region has 13 residues. The CDR3 coding sequence is TGTGCCAGCGTGGGACAGCTGAACACTGAAGCTTTCTTT. This codes for CASVGQLNTEAFF.

This clonotype came up a few times. The chain is built from TRBV2 and TRBJ2-7; TRBD2 might be the D (6 bases). Germline CDR1 reads SNHLY; CDR2 reads FYNNEI. The CDR3 is 14 amino acids. The V end lost 6 bases, the J end lost 6 bases, and 18 bases lay between the germline ends. The CDR3, as DNA: TGTGCCAGCAGCACGGGACTTATGTTTGGCGAGCAGTACTTC. This encodes CASSTGLMFGEQYF.

The rearrangement uses TRBV20-1 and TRBJ2-7; D is possibly TRBD1 (7 bases). Per the germline V gene, CDR1 is DFQATT and CDR2 is SNEGSKA (reference sequence). The ends were cut back, 2 bases at V and 0 bases at J, with 11 bases in the middle. This CDR3 is 14 amino acids long. For the CDR3, the DNA is TGCAGTGCTAGACAGGGGGGTAGCTCCTACGAGCAGTACTTC. Amino acids: CSARQGGSSYEQYF.

This clonotype was seen a handful of times. The chain links TRBV29-1 to TRBJ2-7, with TRBD2 as a possible D gene (6 bases). CDR3 length: 13 amino acids. Trimming stripped 4 bases from V and 7 bases from J, with 17 bases between. Germline loops: CDR1 SQVTM, CDR2 ANQGSEA. The CDR3 sequence is CSVGGQGGGEQYF. In DNA form, the CDR3 reads TGCAGCGTTGGGGGTCAGGGAGGCGGGGAGCAGTACTTC.

In its sample, this clonotype was seen many times. This chain links TRBV12-3 or TRBV12-4 with TRBJ1-2; no reliable D call. The V end was cut by 1 base, the J end by 4 bases, with 7 bases between. The CDR3 covers 13 residues. CDR3 sequence reads: CASSLGSPYGYTF. In nucleotides, the CDR3 is TGTGCCAGCAGTTTAGGGAGCCCCTATGGCTACACCTTC.

Relative to its sample, this clonotype is hyperexpanded. This chain links TRBV14 with TRBJ2-1; D not certain. CDR3 length: 12 amino acids. V was pared by 0 bases and J by 12 bases, with 9 bases between. Germline assignment: CDR1 SGHDN and CDR2 FVKESK. CDR3 nucleotides: TGTGCCAGCAGCCAAGATCGGGTAGGGCAGTTCTTC. It specifies CASSQDRVGQFF.

CDR3 sequence: CASSQGGREQFF. As DNA, the CDR3 is TGTGCCAGCAGCCAGGGGGGGAGGGAGCAGTTCTTC. The chain employs TRBV3-1 and TRBJ2-1; 7 bases are shared with TRBD2. Trimming at V came to 3 bases and at J to 10 bases, leaving 3 bases not matched to a gene. Germline CDR1 and CDR2: LGHDT and YNNKEL (reference sequence). The CDR3 has 12 residues.

This clonotype came up a few times. The J gene is TRBJ1-1, the V gene TRBV4-2; D not resolved. The CDR3 is made up of 13 amino acids. Trimming shortened V by 5 bases and J by 7 bases, and 14 bases separated the two germline ends. CDR1 LGHNA and CDR2 YNFKEQ come from the germline V gene. The CDR3 is CASSSPSSHEAFF. The CDR3, as DNA: TGTGCCAGCAGCTCTCCCAGCAGCCATGAAGCTTTCTTT.

This clonotype occurred many times. J is TRBJ2-7 and V is TRBV7-6; TRBD1 aligns across 8 bases. The V gene's germline CDR1 is SGHVS and CDR2 FNYEAQ. The CDR3 sequence is 15 residues long. V gave up 2 bases and J gave up 0 bases; unmatched junction bases: 3. In DNA form, the CDR3 reads TGTGCCAGCAGCTTAACAGGGGGTTACTCCTACGAGCAGTACTTC. It is translated as CASSLTGGYSYEQYF.

The chain recombines TRBV21-1 with TRBJ2-1; the table's TRBD1 call for D was not verified on the DNA. TRBV21-1 is annotated as a pseudogene. The CDR3 extends over 17 amino acids. CDR3 in amino acids: CASSKENYGTGNNEQFF. CDR3 nucleotides: TGTGCCAGCAGCAAAGAAAATTACGGGACAGGCAACAATGAGCAGTTCTTC.